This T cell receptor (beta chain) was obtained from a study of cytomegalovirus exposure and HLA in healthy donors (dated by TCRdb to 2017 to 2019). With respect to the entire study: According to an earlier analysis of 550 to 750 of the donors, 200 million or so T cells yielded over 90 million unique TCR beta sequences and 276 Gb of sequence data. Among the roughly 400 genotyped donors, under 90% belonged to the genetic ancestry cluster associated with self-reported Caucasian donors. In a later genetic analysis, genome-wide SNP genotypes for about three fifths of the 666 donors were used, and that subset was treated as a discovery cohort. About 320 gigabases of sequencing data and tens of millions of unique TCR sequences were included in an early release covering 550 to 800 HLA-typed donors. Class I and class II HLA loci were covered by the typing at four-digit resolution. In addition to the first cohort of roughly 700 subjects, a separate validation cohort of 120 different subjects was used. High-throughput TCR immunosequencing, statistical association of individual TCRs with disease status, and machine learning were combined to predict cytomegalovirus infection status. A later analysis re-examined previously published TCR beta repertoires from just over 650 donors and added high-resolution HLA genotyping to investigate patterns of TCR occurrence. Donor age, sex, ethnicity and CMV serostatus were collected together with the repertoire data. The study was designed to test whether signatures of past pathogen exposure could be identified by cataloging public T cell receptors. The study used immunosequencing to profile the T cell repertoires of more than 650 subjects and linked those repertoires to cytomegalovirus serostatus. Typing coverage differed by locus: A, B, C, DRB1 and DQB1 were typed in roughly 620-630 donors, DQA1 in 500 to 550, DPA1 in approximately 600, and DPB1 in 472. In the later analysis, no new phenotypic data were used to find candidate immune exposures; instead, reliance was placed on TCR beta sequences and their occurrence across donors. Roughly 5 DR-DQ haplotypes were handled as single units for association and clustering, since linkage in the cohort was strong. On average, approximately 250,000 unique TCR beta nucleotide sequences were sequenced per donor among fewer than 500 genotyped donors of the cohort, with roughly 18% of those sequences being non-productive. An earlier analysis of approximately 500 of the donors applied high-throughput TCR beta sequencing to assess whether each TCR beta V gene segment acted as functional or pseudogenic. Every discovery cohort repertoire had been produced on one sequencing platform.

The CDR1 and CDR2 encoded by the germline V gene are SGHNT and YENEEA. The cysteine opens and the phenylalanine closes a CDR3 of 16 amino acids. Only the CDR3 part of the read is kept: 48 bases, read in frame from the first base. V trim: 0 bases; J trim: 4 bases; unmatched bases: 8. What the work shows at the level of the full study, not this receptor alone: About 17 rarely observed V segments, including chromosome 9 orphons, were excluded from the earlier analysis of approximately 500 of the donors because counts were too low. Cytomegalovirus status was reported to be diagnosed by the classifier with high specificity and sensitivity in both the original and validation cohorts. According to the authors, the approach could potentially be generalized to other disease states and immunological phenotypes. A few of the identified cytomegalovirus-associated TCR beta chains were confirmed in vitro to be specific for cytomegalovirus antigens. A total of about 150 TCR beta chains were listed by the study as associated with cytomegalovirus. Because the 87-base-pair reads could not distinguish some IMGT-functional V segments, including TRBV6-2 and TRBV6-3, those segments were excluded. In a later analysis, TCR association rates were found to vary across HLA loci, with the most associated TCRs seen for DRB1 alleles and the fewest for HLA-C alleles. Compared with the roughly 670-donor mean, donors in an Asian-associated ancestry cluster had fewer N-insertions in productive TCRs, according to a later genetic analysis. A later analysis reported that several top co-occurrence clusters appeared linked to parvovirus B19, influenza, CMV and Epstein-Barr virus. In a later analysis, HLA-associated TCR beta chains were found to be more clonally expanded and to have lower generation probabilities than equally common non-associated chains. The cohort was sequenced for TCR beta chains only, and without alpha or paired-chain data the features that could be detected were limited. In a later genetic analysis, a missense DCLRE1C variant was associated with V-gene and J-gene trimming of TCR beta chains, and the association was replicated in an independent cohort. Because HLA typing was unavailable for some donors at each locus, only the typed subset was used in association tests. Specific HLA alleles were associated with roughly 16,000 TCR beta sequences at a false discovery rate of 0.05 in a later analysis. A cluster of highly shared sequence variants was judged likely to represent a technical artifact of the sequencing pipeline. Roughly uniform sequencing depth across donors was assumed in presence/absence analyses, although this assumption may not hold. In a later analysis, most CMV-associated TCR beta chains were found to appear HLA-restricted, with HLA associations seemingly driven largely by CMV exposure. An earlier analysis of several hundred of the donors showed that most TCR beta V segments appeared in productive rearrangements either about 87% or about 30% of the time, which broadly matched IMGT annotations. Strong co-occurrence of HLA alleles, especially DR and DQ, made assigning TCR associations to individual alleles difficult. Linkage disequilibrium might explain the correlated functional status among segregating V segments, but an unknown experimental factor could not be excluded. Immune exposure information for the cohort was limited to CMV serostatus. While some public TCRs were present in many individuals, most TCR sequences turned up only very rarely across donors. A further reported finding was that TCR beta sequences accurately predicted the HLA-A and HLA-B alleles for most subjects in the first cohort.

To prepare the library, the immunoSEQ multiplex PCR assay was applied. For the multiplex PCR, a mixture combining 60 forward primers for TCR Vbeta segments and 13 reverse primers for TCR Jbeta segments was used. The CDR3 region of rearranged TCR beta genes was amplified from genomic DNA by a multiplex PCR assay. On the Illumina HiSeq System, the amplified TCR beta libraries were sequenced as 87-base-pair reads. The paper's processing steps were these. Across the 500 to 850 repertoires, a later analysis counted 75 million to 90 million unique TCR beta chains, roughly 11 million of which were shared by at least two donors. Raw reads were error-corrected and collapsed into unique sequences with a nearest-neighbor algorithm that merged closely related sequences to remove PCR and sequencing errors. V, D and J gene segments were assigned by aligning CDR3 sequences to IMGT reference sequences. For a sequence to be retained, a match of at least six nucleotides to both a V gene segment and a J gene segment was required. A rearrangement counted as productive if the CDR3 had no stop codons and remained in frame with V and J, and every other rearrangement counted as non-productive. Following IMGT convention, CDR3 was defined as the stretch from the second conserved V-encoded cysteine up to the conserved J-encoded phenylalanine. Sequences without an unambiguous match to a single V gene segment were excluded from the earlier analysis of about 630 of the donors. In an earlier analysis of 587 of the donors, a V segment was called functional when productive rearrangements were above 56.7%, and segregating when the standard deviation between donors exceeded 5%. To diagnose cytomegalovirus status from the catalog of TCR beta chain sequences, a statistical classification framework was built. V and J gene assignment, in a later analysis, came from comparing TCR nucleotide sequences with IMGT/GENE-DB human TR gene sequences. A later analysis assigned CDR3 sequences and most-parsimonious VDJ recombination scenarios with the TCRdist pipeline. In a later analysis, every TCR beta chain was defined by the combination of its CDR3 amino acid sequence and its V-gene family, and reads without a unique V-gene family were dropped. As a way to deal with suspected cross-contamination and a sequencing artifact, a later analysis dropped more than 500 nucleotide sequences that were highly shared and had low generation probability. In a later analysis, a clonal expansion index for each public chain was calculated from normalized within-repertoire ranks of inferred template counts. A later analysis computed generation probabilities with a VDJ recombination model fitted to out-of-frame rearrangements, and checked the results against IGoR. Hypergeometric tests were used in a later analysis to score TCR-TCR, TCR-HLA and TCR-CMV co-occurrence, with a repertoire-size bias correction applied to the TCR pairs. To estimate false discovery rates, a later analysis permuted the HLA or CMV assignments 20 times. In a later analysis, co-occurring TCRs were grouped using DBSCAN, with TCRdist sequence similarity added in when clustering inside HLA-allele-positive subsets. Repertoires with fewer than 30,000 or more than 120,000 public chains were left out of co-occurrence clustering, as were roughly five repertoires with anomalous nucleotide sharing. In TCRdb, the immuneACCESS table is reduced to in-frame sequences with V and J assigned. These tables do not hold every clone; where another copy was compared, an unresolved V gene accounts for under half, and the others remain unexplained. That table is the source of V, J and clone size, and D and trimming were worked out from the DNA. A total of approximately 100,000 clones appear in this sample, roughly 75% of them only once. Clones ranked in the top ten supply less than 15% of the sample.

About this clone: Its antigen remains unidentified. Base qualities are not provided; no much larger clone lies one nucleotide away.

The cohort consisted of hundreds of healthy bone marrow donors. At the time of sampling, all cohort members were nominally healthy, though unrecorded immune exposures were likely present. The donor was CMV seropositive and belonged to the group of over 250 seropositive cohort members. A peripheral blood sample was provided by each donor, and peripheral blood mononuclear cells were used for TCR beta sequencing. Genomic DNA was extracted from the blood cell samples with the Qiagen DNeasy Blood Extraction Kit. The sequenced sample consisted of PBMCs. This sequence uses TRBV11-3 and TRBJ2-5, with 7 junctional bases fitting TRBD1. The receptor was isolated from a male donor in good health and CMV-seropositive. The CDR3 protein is CASSLDSTGSTETQYF. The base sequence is TGTGCCAGCAGCTTAGATTCGACAGGGAGCACAGAGACCCAGTACTTC.